A selection of T cell receptor beta chains follows, all from one sample in a study of regulatory T cells in long-lasting Graves disease. MiXCR was run by TCRdb on the multiplex PCR reads, yielding one entry per CDR3 protein. The repertoire has 450,000 to 650,000 distinct CDR3 sequences, about 16% of them found once; the top ten carry about 25%. This sample was shared with a second study, whose subject was T cells in Graves' hyperthyroidism and ophthalmopathy.

The specimen comprised peripheral blood mononuclear cells (PBMCs), sampled at new diagnosis, from a patient treated with antithyroid drugs. The receptors shown here come from a woman aged 35-65 years with Graves disease. Each CDR3 is given without its conserved first and last residue. Each record gives: V gene, CDR3 protein.

v_call: TRBV29-1
cdr3_aa: RFSVTYEQY

v_call: TRBV5-6
cdr3_aa: ASSQTGGRANTEAF

v_call: TRBV5-1
cdr3_aa: ASRAVGLEAETQY

v_call: TRBV7-9
cdr3_aa: ASKKDSNTEAF

v_call: TRBV12-3/TRBV12-4
cdr3_aa: ASSLGLAGKGETQY

v_call: TRBV7-9
cdr3_aa: AGLLGEAGNTQY

v_call: TRBV29-1
cdr3_aa: SGRTAGGIMQF

v_call: TRBV6-1
cdr3_aa: ASSLPGFDSGYT

v_call: TRBV10-2
cdr3_aa: ASSESMGPEYGYT

v_call: TRBV7-8
cdr3_aa: ASSTPTSGGSTSSYNEQF

v_call: TRBV6-2/TRBV6-3
cdr3_aa: ASSYWEATVNTEAF

v_call: TRBV10-3
cdr3_aa: AISESTTSTGEQF

v_call: TRBV2
cdr3_aa: ASRKTGPSYEQY

v_call: TRBV2
cdr3_aa: ASSYPLGMGTEAF

v_call: TRBV7-8
cdr3_aa: ASVDRGNQPQH

v_call: TRBV7-9
cdr3_aa: ASTFGGGLETQY

v_call: TRBV11-2
cdr3_aa: ASSFWGNEQF

v_call: TRBV6-1
cdr3_aa: ASSGTRVSERF

v_call: TRBV7-9
cdr3_aa: ASSLSDTAYEQY

v_call: TRBV6-5
cdr3_aa: ASSYSTILGFTEAF

v_call: TRBV20-1
cdr3_aa: SAISGISSYNEQF

v_call: TRBV12-3/TRBV12-4
cdr3_aa: ASSLKASGGRETQY

v_call: TRBV7-2
cdr3_aa: ASSSDISPLH

v_call: TRBV5-8
cdr3_aa: ASSLSSPTGGYEQY

v_call: TRBV30
cdr3_aa: AWSDLGVYT

v_call: TRBV19
cdr3_aa: ASSRDRAFTGELF

v_call: TRBV2
cdr3_aa: ASRETLYGYT

v_call: TRBV7-2
cdr3_aa: ASSPIGLDDSPLH

v_call: TRBV20-1
cdr3_aa: SAKDLVGFYEQY

v_call: TRBV4-1
cdr3_aa: ASSQTPPGELF

v_call: TRBV19
cdr3_aa: ASSIDHGALHQPQH

v_call: TRBV11-2
cdr3_aa: ASSKNPTGGYEQY

v_call: TRBV12-3/TRBV12-4
cdr3_aa: AVRRTHNYGYT

v_call: TRBV6-1
cdr3_aa: ASDSGGLLGNEQF

v_call: TRBV3-1
cdr3_aa: ASSQGSGQTNTEAF

v_call: TRBV11-2
cdr3_aa: ASSLGPWTSGGSAGELF

v_call: TRBV12-3/TRBV12-4
cdr3_aa: ASSLGGGVYGYT

v_call: TRBV4-1
cdr3_aa: ASSHPLPDRGNSPLH

v_call: TRBV2
cdr3_aa: ASGAEGGDYGYT

v_call: TRBV7-9
cdr3_aa: ASSRRGAGTGELF

v_call: TRBV25-1
cdr3_aa: ASSEWVGIQETQY

v_call: TRBV27
cdr3_aa: ASSPRTGLGEQY

v_call: TRBV6-1
cdr3_aa: ASSIWGVELDTEAF

v_call: TRBV5-1
cdr3_aa: ASSATGGLGETQY